This record concerns one T cell receptor beta chain sequence. Its antigen is unknown. Per germline, CDR1 SGHTA and CDR2 FQGNSA. Trimming removed 8 bases from V and 5 bases from J, with 10 bases in between. The CDR3 covers 13 residues. These data come from a study of cytomegalovirus exposure and HLA in healthy donors. Overall study results and limits: A later analysis linked a missense variant in DCLRE1C to the trimming of TCR beta V and J genes.

With 60 Vbeta and 13 Jbeta primers, the PCR was carried out. Libraries were prepared by immunoSEQ multiplex PCR; TCRdb keeps only in-frame clonotypes and omits some of them. The data contain roughly 120,000 clones, about 80% of them singletons. The V and J genes are TRBV7-2 and TRBJ1-6; TRBD1 might be the D (6 bases). Specimen: PBMCs. This receptor was identified in a human donor in good health. CDR3 DNA sequence: TGTGCCAGCTCCCGGGACAATAATTCACCCCTCCACTTT. It yields the protein CASSRDNNSPLHF. The full variable domain, with the rest looked up from reference TRBV7-2 and TRBJ1-6, is GAGVSQSPSNKVTEKGKDVELRCDPISGHTALYWYRQSLGQGLEFLIYFQGNSAPDKSGLPSDRFSAERTGGSVSTLTIQRTQQEDSAVYLCASSRDNNSPLHFGNGTRLTVT.